Listed here are 13 T cell receptor beta chains from one sample, sequenced in a study of T-cell reconstitution after alpha-beta-depleted transplantation in children. Unique molecular identifiers were incorporated when the TCRbeta library was constructed. TCRdb recomputed calls from the PCR reads with MiXCR, one row per CDR3 protein. The table includes about 400,000 distinct CDR3 sequences, roughly 20% detected once. This specimen was PBMCs from the stem cell graft donor, taken from the stem cell graft. The receptors stem from a human donor who donated a stem cell graft to a child with acute myeloid leukemia.

On this clonotype: The junction does not match germline at one end; this may be a read error. This chain uses TRBV6-1 with TRBJ1-2; 7 bases are a match to TRBD1. Germline lookup yields CDR1 MNHNS and CDR2 SASEGT. This CDR3 region has 11 residues. CDR3 loop: CASSEDRDPTF. CDR3 coding DNA: TGTGCCAGCAGCGAAGACAGGGACCCCACCTTC.

The table lists this clonotype with many counts. The genes are TRBV20-1 and TRBJ2-3; 9 nucleotides align to TRBD2. V trimming: 6 bases; J trimming: 4 bases; junction bases outside the gene matches: 14. Germline CDR1 reads DFQATT; CDR2 reads SNEGSKA (reference sequence). The CDR3 contains 16 residues. The CDR3 DNA reads as TGCAGTGCCACGCCCGGGACTAGCTCCCTTCCAGATACGCAGTATTTT. Translation: CSATPGTSSLPDTQYF.

The CDR3 DNA sequence: TGTGCCAGCAGCCAAGTGCTAGCGGGAGCCAGTGAGCAGTTCTTC. Amino acids: CASSQVLAGASEQFF. The chain links TRBV4-2 to TRBJ2-1; the match to TRBD2 covers 10 bases. With V trimmed by 1 base and J by 9 bases, 6 bases remained unmatched. The CDR3 totals 15 residues. From germline, CDR1 is LGHNA and CDR2 YNFKEQ.

The gene calls are TRBV29-1 and TRBJ2-2; either TRBD1 or TRBD2 may supply D (5 bases each). The V and J ends lost 4 bases and 7 bases respectively, with 13 bases between them. This CDR3 contains 13 residues. Germline CDR1 and CDR2: SQVTM and ANQGSEA. The CDR3 here is CSVGGSGGGELFF. CDR3 sequence (DNA): TGCAGCGTTGGGGGGTCTGGCGGCGGGGAGCTGTTTTTT.

This rearrangement joins TRBV10-2 to TRBJ2-6; no reliable D call. Germline V gives CDR1 WSHSY, CDR2 SAAADI. V gave up 6 bases and J gave up 0 bases, with 9 bases separating them. The length of the CDR3 is 15 residues. This chain's CDR3 is CASSVHSSGANVLTF. The CDR3 nucleotides read TGCGCCAGCAGCGTCCACAGCTCTGGGGCCAACGTCCTGACTTTC.

The table lists this clonotype with a few counts. J is TRBJ2-3 and V is TRBV20-1; D remains unclear. The CDR3 has 14 amino acids. In germline, CDR1 is DFQATT, CDR2 SNEGSKA (reference sequence). V lost 6 bases and J 2 bases, leaving 15 bases between the germline ends. This CDR3 is CSAVEGRHTDTQYF. CDR3 coding DNA: TGCAGTGCCGTCGAAGGGCGACACACAGATACGCAGTATTTT.

The chain has TRBV28 and TRBJ2-5, with 13 nucleotides matching TRBD2. This CDR3 spans 15 amino acids. CDR1 and CDR2 (germline): MDHEN, SYDVKM. The J segment lost 4 bases and the V segment lost 5 bases, leaving 4 bases of the junction unmatched. CDR3 sequence: CASSQRLAGGETQYF. The CDR3 DNA is TGTGCCAGCAGTCAGCGACTAGCGGGAGGAGAGACCCAGTACTTC.

This chain uses TRBV18 with TRBJ2-1; unclear D gene. The CDR3 spans 13 residues. Deletions cut 1 base from V and 8 bases from J, with 9 bases between. Germline-derived CDR1 and CDR2 are KGHSH and LQKENI. The CDR3 bases are TGTGCCAGCTCACCACTTCTAGAGCATGAGCAGTTCTTC. Encoded protein: CASSPLLEHEQFF.

The genes are TRBV29-1 and TRBJ2-1, with D possibly matching TRBD1 (5 bases). CDR3 length: 18 residues. V was shortened by 0 bases and J by 1 base, with 19 bases between the two germline ends. In germline, CDR1 is SQVTM, CDR2 ANQGSEA. The CDR3: CSVEDIQASSKSYNEQFF. CDR3 coding DNA: TGCAGCGTTGAAGATATACAGGCTTCATCTAAATCCTACAATGAGCAGTTCTTC.

The sample holds a few counts of this clonotype. The chain couples TRBV5-1 to TRBJ2-5, with 10 bases fitting TRBD2. This CDR3 contains 15 residues. The V and J ends lost 3 bases and 1 base, in that order; junction bases with no gene match: 3. Germline CDR1 is SGHRS and CDR2 is YFSETQ. CDR3 nucleotides: TGCGCCAGCAGCTGGAGCGGGAGGGCCCAAGAGACCCAGTACTTC. It specifies CASSWSGRAQETQYF.

This clonotype was detected a few times. The rearrangement uses TRBV29-1 and TRBJ1-1; tentative D call: TRBD1 (5 bases). Trimming removed 8 bases from V and 0 bases from J, with 19 bases in between. The CDR3 totals 15 residues. Germline assignment: CDR1 SQVTM and CDR2 ANQGSEA. CDR3 residues: CSFRDHRTMNTEAFF. CDR3 nucleotide sequence: TGCAGCTTCAGGGACCATCGGACCATGAACACTGAAGCTTTCTTT. Full variable domain (outside the CDR3, taken from reference TRBV29-1 and TRBJ1-1): SAVISQKPSRDICQRGTSLTIQCQVDSQVTMMFWYRQQPGQSLTLIATANQGSEATYESGFVIDKFPISRPNLTFSTLTVSNMSPEDSSIYLCSFRDHRTMNTEAFFGQGTRLTVV.

The CDR3 DNA reads as TGTGCCAGCAGTTTGGGGACTAGCGGGTGGAATGAGCAGTTCTTC. Protein sequence: CASSLGTSGWNEQFF. The chain uses TRBV12-3 or TRBV12-4 and TRBJ2-1, with TRBD2 matching over 12 bases. This CDR3 region has 15 residues. J was trimmed by 7 bases and V by 3 bases; bases with no gene match: 4.

This rearrangement joins TRBV7-6 to TRBJ2-3; D might be TRBD1 or TRBD2, each matching 5 bases. The V end lost 5 bases, the J end lost 12 bases, and 15 bases lay between the germline ends. This CDR3 region has 12 residues. Looked up from germline, CDR1 is SGHVS and CDR2 is FNYEAQ. CDR3 sequence reads: CASSTLGEIQYF. The CDR3 nucleotides read TGTGCCAGCAGCACACTGGGGGAGATCCAGTATTTT. The whole variable domain, remainder taken from reference TRBV7-6 and TRBJ2-3, is GAGVSQSPRYKVTKRGQDVALRCDPISGHVSLYWYRQALGQGPEFLTYFNYEAQQDKSGLPNDRFSAERPEGSISTLTIQRTEQRDSAMYRCASSTLGEIQYFGPGTRLTVL.